This T cell receptor (beta chain) stems from a study of tumor-infiltrating lymphocytes in primary liver carcinoma. Study-level information: Each of the growths was stage T1-T3 N0M0, extending roughly 4.2 to 11 cm across.

Germline CDR1 reads LGHNA; CDR2 reads YSLEER. The CDR3 length is 12 residues. The source material, about 20-30 mg of unsorted bulk tissue, was used to co-extract RNA and DNA. The patients lived with chronic HBV infection and had not yet received any treatment. With a constant-region primer, TCR beta cDNA was made from approximately 500 ng of total RNA. For TCR beta, libraries were produced by three nested multiplex PCR rounds using slightly modified ARM-PCR. Investigators reported that the first two PCR rounds, at roughly 11 cycles each, used TRBV1-TRBV30 forward primers with a C-beta reverse primer. Each CDR3 protein is one row after TCRdb ran MiXCR on the multiplex PCR reads. This sample yields more than 95,000 distinct CDR3 sequences, of which 80% to 85% are seen a single time; under 25% belongs to the top ten. Concerning this clonotype itself: A junction end diverges from the germline sequence, so it may reflect a read error.

The chain links TRBV4-3 to TRBJ1-1; D perhaps matches TRBD1 (5 bases). Sample: liver tumor tissue from sampling region 3. The subset here: tumor region T3, left-lateral pole. The TCR was taken from a man between 35 and 55 years old with primary liver carcinoma and hepatitis B virus infection. This CDR3 reads CVSSQGNTEAFF. The DNA of the CDR3 is TGCGTCAGCAGCCAGGGGAACACTGAAGCTTTCTTT.